These T cell receptor beta chains were read from a single sample in a study of blood T cell repertoires in COVID-19. Using immunoSEQ multiplex PCR, the repertoire was profiled, and TCRdb retains in-frame clones only, with some absent. This table has 150,000 to 180,000 clones, roughly 84% appearing once. Sequenced material: peripheral blood. The receptors were gathered from a woman aged 60 to 75 with COVID-19, enrolled during active disease. Each CDR3 is given with its conserved first and last residue. D genes are given only for firm matches. Clone size, where shown, is once, few, many, or a class for clones that have expanded.

TRBJ2-5	few	NA	TRBV4-1	TGCGCCAGCAGCCAAGTTCGGCAAGAGACCCAGTACTTC	CASSQVRQETQYF
TRBJ1-6	NA	NA	TRBV9	TGTGCCAGCAGCGTAGGGGAGGGGACCAATAATTCACCCCTCCACTTT	CASSVGEGTNNSPLHF
TRBJ1-2	NA	TRBD1	TRBV5-6	TGTGCCAGCAGCCCTACAGGGGCCCTTAACTATGGCTACACCTTC	CASSPTGALNYGYTF
TRBJ1-2	NA	TRBD1	TRBV6-4	TGTGCCAGCAGTGAAGCAGGGGGAGACTATGGCTACACCTTC	CASSEAGGDYGYTF
TRBJ2-5	NA	TRBD2	TRBV7-2	TGTGCCAGCAGCTCCCGGGGGAGGGTGCCTGGAGAGACCCAGTACTTC	CASSSRGRVPGETQYF
TRBJ1-3	NA	TRBD1	TRBV5-1	TGCGCCAGCAGGGCGGGACAGCCAGACTCTGGAAACACCATATATTTT	CASRAGQPDSGNTIYF
TRBJ1-2	NA	TRBD1	TRBV19	TGTGCCAGTAGTATTTCGTCGCGACAGGGAGGCTATGGCTACACCTTC	CASSISSRQGGYGYTF
TRBJ1-2	NA	NA	TRBV29-1	TGCAGCATAGGCATAGGACAGCAAGCTAACTATGGCTACACCTTC	CSIGIGQQANYGYTF
TRBJ2-7	NA	NA	TRBV25-1	TGTGCCAGCAGTGCGGGGAGGGGCACAGGGTGGAATAGCGAGCAGTACTTC	CASSAGRGTGWNSEQYF
TRBJ1-1	NA	NA	TRBV4-1	TGCGCCAGCAGCGCAGGAGCAAGTGGAGGTGCTTTCTTT	CASSAGASGGAFF
TRBJ2-3	NA	TRBD2	TRBV6-5	TGTGCCAGCAGTTACTCTACTAGCGGGAGGGCATATTTT	CASSYSTSGRAYF
TRBJ1-4	once	TRBD1	TRBV7-2	TGTGCCAGCAGCTTGACAGGGATACATGAAAAACTGTTTTTT	CASSLTGIHEKLFF
TRBJ1-4	NA	NA	TRBV5-1	TGCGCCAGCAGCTTGGGGACTAGGGATGAAAAACTGTTTTTT	CASSLGTRDEKLFF
TRBJ1-2	NA	TRBD1	TRBV3-1/TRBV3-2	TGTGCCAGCAGCCCAGCGTCCGGGACAGGGAACTATGGCTACACCTTC	CASSPASGTGNYGYTF